This entry is about one TCR beta chain. These data originate in a study of human T cells and chemical hapten exposure. Looking at the study overall: Alopecia areata, totalis or universalis was found in mostly female patients.

This CDR3 is 15 amino acids long. The germline gives CDR1 MRHNA, CDR2 SNTAGT. V shed 6 bases, J shed 9 bases, and the junction held 9 bases outside the gene matches. TCRdb used MiXCR to reprocess the RACE reads, holding one entry per CDR3 protein. The sample yields about 73,000 distinct CDR3 sequences, roughly 8.5% seen once. The time point is: patch test 2, 6 weeks after DPC sensitization. The treatment: therapeutic diphenylcyclopropenone sensitization with weekly scalp DPC. The origin of this receptor is a woman aged 50 to 65 with alopecia areata. Some clones in this sample may be carry-over from other donors' samples. The chain combines TRBV6-4 with TRBJ2-1; 12 bases fit TRBD2. This specimen was whole blood, taken in connection with sensitization to the hapten diphenylcyclopropenone (DPC). The CDR3 reads CASSPGTSGGTEQFF. CDR3 in DNA: TGTGCCAGCAGCCCTGGAACTAGCGGGGGGACTGAGCAGTTCTTC.